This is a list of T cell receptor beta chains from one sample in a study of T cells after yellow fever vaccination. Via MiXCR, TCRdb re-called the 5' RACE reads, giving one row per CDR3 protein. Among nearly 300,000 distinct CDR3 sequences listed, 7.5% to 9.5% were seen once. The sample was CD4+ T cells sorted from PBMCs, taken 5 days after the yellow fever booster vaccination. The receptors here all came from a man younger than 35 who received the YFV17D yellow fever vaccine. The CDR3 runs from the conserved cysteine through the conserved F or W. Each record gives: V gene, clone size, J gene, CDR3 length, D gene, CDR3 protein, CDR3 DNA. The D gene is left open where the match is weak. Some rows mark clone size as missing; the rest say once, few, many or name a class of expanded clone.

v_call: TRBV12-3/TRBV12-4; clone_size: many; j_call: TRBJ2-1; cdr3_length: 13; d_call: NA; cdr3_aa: CASVRAMRNEQFF; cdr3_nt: TGTGCCAGCGTGAGGGCCATGCGAAATGAGCAGTTCTTC
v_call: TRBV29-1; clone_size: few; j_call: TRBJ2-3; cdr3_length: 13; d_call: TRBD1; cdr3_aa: CSGQGTGTDTQYF; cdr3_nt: TGCAGCGGACAGGGGACGGGCACAGATACGCAGTATTTT
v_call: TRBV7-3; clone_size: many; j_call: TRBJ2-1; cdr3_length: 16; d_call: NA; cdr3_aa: CASSLKTAFEGKEQFF; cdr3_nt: TGTGCCAGCAGCTTAAAAACGGCCTTTGAGGGGAAAGAGCAGTTCTTC
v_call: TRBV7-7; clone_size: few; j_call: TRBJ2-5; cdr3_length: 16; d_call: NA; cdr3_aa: CASSLGTGARVETQYF; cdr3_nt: TGTGCTAGCAGCTTAGGCACCGGGGCACGAGTAGAGACCCAGTACTTC
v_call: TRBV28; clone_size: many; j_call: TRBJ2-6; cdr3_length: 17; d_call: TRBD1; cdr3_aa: CASSFRDRSSGANVLTF; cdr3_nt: TGTGCCAGCAGTTTCCGGGACAGATCCTCTGGGGCCAACGTCCTGACTTTC
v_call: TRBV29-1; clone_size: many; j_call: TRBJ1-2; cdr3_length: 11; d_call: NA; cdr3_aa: CSVERLAGYTF; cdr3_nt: TGCAGCGTTGAGCGACTAGCTGGCTACACCTTC
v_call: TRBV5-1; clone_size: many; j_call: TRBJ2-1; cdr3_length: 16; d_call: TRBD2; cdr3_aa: CASSIGTSGGDNEQFF; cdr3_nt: TGCGCCAGCAGCATCGGGACTAGCGGGGGGGACAATGAGCAGTTCTTC
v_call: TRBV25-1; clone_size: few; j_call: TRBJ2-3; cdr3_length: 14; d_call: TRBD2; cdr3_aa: CASSEVSGGATQYF; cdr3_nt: TGTGCCAGCAGTGAAGTAAGCGGGGGGGCTACGCAGTATTTT
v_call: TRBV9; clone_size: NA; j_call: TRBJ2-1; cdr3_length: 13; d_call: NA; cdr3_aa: CASSVAHNNEQFF; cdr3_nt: TGTGCCAGCAGCGTAGCCCATAACAATGAGCAGTTCTTC
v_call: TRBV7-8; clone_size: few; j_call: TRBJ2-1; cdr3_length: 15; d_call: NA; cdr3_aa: CASSLQGYSYNEQFF; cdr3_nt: TGTGCCAGCAGCCTACAGGGCTACTCCTACAATGAGCAGTTCTTC
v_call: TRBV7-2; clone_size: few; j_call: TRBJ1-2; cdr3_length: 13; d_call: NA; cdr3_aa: CASSQDRQYGYTF; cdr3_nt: TGTGCCAGCAGCCAGGACCGACAGTATGGCTACACCTTC
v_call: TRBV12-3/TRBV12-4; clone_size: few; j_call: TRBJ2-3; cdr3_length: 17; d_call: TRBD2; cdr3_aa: CASSLARGLVISDTQYF; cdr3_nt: TGTGCCAGCAGTTTAGCGCGGGGACTAGTAATCTCAGATACGCAGTATTTT
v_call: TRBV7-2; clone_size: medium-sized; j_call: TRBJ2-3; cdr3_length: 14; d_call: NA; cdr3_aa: CASSPIVGTDTQYF; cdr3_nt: TGTGCCAGCAGCCCTATAGTGGGGACAGATACGCAGTATTTT
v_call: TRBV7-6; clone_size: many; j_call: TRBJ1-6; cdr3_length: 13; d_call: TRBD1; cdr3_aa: CASSLDRNSPLHF; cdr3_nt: TGTGCCAGCAGCCTGGACAGGAATTCACCCCTCCACTTT
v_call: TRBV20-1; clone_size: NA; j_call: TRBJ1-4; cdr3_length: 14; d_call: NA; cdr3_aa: CSARDRQGVKKLFF; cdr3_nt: TGCAGTGCTAGAGATCGCCAGGGAGTGAAAAAACTGTTTTTT
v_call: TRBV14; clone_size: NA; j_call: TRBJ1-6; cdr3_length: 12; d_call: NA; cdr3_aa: CASSFFGSPLHF; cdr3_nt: TGTGCCAGCAGCTTCTTCGGTTCACCCCTCCACTTT